The rows below give T cell receptor beta chains drawn from one sample of a study of blood T cell repertoires in COVID-19. The data were produced by immunoSEQ multiplex PCR, yet TCRdb's version contains in-frame clones alone and is incomplete. Here the sample spans roughly 69,000 clones, around 76% being singletons. Sequencing input: peripheral blood. Every receptor here comes from a human donor in a cohort sampled during active COVID-19. CDR3s include the opening cysteine and the closing phenylalanine or tryptophan. The order of the fields is D gene, clone size, V gene, J gene, CDR3 protein, CDR3 DNA. The D gene is left open where the match is weak. Expanded clones get a size class; other rows say once, few or many, or leave the size out.

d_call: TRBD2; clone_size: NA; v_call: TRBV19; j_call: TRBJ2-7; cdr3_aa: CASSISGGASYEQYF; cdr3_nt: TGTGCCAGTAGTATCTCGGGGGGAGCCTCCTACGAGCAGTACTTC
d_call: TRBD2; clone_size: NA; v_call: TRBV5-1; j_call: TRBJ2-5; cdr3_aa: CASSTSGGYQETQYF; cdr3_nt: TGCGCCAGCTCGACTAGCGGGGGTTACCAAGAGACCCAGTACTTC
d_call: TRBD2; clone_size: NA; v_call: TRBV4-2; j_call: TRBJ2-2; cdr3_aa: CASSQAPLRGGDTGELFF; cdr3_nt: TGTGCCAGCAGCCAAGCCCCCCTGCGGGGGGGGGACACCGGGGAGCTGTTTTTT
d_call: TRBD2; clone_size: NA; v_call: TRBV9; j_call: TRBJ2-5; cdr3_aa: CASAGGSAQETQYF; cdr3_nt: TGTGCCTCGGCGGGGGGCTCTGCCCAAGAGACCCAGTACTTC
d_call: NA; clone_size: NA; v_call: TRBV6-5; j_call: TRBJ1-3; cdr3_aa: CASSRQQISGNTIYF; cdr3_nt: TGTGCCAGCAGTCGACAGCAGATCTCTGGAAACACCATATATTTT
d_call: TRBD1; clone_size: few; v_call: TRBV5-4; j_call: TRBJ1-1; cdr3_aa: CASSPDYQGANTEAFF; cdr3_nt: TGTGCCAGCAGCCCGGATTACCAGGGGGCGAACACTGAAGCTTTCTTT
d_call: TRBD1; clone_size: NA; v_call: TRBV30; j_call: TRBJ2-2; cdr3_aa: CACPTGGSGGELFF; cdr3_nt: TGTGCCTGTCCGACAGGGGGCTCTGGCGGGGAGCTGTTTTTT
d_call: TRBD2; clone_size: once; v_call: TRBV7-9; j_call: TRBJ2-5; cdr3_aa: CASSEQRGKETQYF; cdr3_nt: TGTGCCAGCAGCGAACAGCGGGGGAAAGAGACCCAGTACTTC
d_call: TRBD1; clone_size: NA; v_call: TRBV30; j_call: TRBJ1-2; cdr3_aa: CAVGQLNYGYTF; cdr3_nt: TGTGCCGTGGGACAGCTTAACTATGGCTACACCTTC
d_call: TRBD1; clone_size: NA; v_call: TRBV6-1; j_call: TRBJ1-3; cdr3_aa: CASSEANRGGNTIYF; cdr3_nt: TGTGCCAGCAGTGAGGCTAACAGGGGAGGAAACACCATATATTTT
d_call: NA; clone_size: few; v_call: TRBV7-9; j_call: TRBJ2-2; cdr3_aa: CASSLGQARIRTGELFF; cdr3_nt: TGTGCCAGCAGCTTAGGGCAGGCCAGAATTAGGACCGGGGAGCTGTTTTTT
d_call: NA; clone_size: few; v_call: TRBV21-1; j_call: TRBJ1-5; cdr3_aa: CASSPRPGQGNQPQHF; cdr3_nt: TGTGCCAGCAGCCCAAGACCCGGACAGGGGAATCAGCCCCAGCATTTT
d_call: NA; clone_size: NA; v_call: TRBV19; j_call: TRBJ1-4; cdr3_aa: CASSSGVREKLFF; cdr3_nt: TGTGCCAGCAGCTCGGGGGTTCGGGAAAAACTGTTTTTT
d_call: TRBD2; clone_size: NA; v_call: TRBV2; j_call: TRBJ2-2; cdr3_aa: CASTGTSGVGGELFF; cdr3_nt: TGTGCCAGCACCGGGACTAGCGGGGTAGGCGGGGAGCTGTTTTTT
d_call: NA; clone_size: few; v_call: TRBV4-1; j_call: TRBJ1-5; cdr3_aa: CASSQEPGGNQPQHF; cdr3_nt: TGCGCCAGCAGCCAAGAACCAGGGGGCAATCAGCCCCAGCATTTT
d_call: TRBD1; clone_size: NA; v_call: TRBV6-5; j_call: TRBJ2-7; cdr3_aa: CASSHGQGDPYEQYF; cdr3_nt: TGTGCCAGCAGCCACGGACAGGGGGATCCCTACGAGCAGTACTTC
d_call: TRBD2; clone_size: NA; v_call: TRBV5-1; j_call: TRBJ2-1; cdr3_aa: CASSIGGAVNEQFF; cdr3_nt: TGCGCCAGCAGCATCGGGGGGGCCGTGAATGAGCAGTTCTTC
d_call: NA; clone_size: NA; v_call: TRBV30; j_call: TRBJ1-2; cdr3_aa: CAWTLRGRASYGYTF; cdr3_nt: TGTGCCTGGACCCTAAGGGGCAGGGCTTCCTATGGCTACACCTTC
d_call: TRBD1; clone_size: NA; v_call: TRBV15; j_call: TRBJ1-4; cdr3_aa: CATSPTGQLNEKLFF; cdr3_nt: TGTGCCACCAGCCCAACGGGACAGCTTAATGAAAAACTGTTTTTT
d_call: TRBD2; clone_size: NA; v_call: TRBV2; j_call: TRBJ2-2; cdr3_aa: CASSHTSGGDIGELFF; cdr3_nt: TGTGCCAGCAGTCATACTAGCGGGGGGGATATCGGGGAGCTGTTTTTT
d_call: TRBD1; clone_size: NA; v_call: TRBV5-1; j_call: TRBJ1-6; cdr3_aa: CASSMDRADSPLHF; cdr3_nt: TGCGCCAGCAGCATGGACAGGGCTGATTCACCCCTCCACTTT
d_call: NA; clone_size: few; v_call: TRBV21-1; j_call: TRBJ2-7; cdr3_aa: CASSKAIGTGDSYEQYF; cdr3_nt: TGTGCCAGCAGCAAAGCAATAGGGACAGGCGATTCCTACGAGCAGTACTTC
d_call: NA; clone_size: NA; v_call: TRBV19; j_call: TRBJ1-2; cdr3_aa: CASSIDREVRSYGYTF; cdr3_nt: TGTGCCAGTAGTATAGATCGGGAAGTCAGGAGCTATGGCTACACCTTC